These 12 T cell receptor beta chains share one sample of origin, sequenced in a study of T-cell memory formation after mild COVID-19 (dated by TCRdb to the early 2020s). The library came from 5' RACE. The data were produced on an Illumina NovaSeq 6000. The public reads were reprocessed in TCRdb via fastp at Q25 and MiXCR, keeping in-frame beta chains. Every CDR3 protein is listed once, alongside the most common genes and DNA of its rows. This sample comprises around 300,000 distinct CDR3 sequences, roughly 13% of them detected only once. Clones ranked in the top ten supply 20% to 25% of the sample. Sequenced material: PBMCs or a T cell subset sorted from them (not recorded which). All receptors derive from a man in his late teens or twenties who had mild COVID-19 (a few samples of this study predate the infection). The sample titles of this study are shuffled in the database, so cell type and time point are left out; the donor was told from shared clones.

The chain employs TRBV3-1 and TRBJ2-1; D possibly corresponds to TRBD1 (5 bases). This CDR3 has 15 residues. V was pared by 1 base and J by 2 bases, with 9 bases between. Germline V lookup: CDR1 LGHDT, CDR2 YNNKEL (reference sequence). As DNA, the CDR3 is TGTGCCAGCAGCCAAGCCAGGGAACCCTACAATGAGCAGTTCTTC. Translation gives CASSQAREPYNEQFF.

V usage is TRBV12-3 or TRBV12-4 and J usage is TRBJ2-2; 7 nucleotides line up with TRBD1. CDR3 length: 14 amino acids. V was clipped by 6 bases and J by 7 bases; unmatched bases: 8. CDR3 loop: CASSLLQGVGELFF. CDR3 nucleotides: TGTGCCAGCAGCCTGTTGCAGGGGGTCGGGGAGCTGTTTTTT.

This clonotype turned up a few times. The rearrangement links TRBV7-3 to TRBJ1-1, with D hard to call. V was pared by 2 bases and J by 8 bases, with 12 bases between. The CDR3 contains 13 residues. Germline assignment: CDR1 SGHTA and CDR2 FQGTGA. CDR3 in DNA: TGTGCCAGCAGCTTAGCCGGATTCGAAGAAGCTTTCTTT. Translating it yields CASSLAGFEEAFF.

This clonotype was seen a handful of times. The CDR3 DNA is TGTGCCACCAGCAGAGCCCCCCTGAGGGAGCAGTACGTC. Its translation is CATSRAPLREQYV. The V and J genes are TRBV15 and TRBJ2-7, with D hard to call. CDR1 and CDR2 from the germline V gene are LNHNV and YYDKDF (reference sequence). V was cut by 1 base and J by 7 bases, with 11 bases left in between. The CDR3 contains 13 residues.

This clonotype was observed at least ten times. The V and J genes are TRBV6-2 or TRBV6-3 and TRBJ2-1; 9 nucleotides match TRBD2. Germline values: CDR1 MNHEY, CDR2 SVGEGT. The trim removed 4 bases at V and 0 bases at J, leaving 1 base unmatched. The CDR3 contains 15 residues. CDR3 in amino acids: CASSLTSGSYNEQFF. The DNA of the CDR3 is TGTGCCAGCAGTTTGACTAGCGGCTCCTACAATGAGCAGTTCTTC.

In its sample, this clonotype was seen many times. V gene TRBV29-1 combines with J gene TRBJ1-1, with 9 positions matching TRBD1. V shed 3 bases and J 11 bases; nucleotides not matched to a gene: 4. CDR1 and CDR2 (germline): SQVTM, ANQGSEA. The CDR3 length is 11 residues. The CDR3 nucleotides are TGCAGCGTTGACGACAGGGGGTTGGCTTTCTTT. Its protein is CSVDDRGLAFF.

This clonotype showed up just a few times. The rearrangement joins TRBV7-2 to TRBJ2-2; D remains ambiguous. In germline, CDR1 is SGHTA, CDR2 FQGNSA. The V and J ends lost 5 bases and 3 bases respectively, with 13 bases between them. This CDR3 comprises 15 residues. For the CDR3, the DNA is TGTGCCAGCAGCATCGAAAGGGCGGACACCGGGGAGCTGTTTTTT. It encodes CASSIERADTGELFF.

The CDR3 here is CASSSHRGRHTGELFF. DNA for the CDR3: TGTGCCAGCAGCTCCCATAGGGGTCGGCACACCGGGGAGCTGTTTTTT. The V and J genes are TRBV11-2 and TRBJ2-2; tentative D call: TRBD1 (5 bases). Trimming left V 4 bases short and J 3 bases short, with 15 bases between. The CDR3 length is 16 residues. Germline CDR1 reads SGHAT; CDR2 reads FQNNGV.

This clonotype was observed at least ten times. This CDR3 is CATSRDFGTSYNSPLHF. CDR3 nucleotide sequence: TGTGCCACCAGCAGAGATTTCGGGACCTCCTATAATTCACCCCTCCACTTT. The V call is TRBV15, the J call TRBJ1-6; D is possibly TRBD1 (5 bases). This CDR3 contains 17 residues. In germline, CDR1 is LNHNV, CDR2 YYDKDF (reference sequence). V shed 0 bases and J shed 0 bases, with 9 bases lying between them.

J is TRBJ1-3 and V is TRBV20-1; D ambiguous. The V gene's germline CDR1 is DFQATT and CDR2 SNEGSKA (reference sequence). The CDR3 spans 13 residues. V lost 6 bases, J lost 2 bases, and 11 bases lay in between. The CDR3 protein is CSAEGPPGNTIYF. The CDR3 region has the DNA TGCAGTGCCGAGGGCCCACCTGGAAACACCATATATTTT.

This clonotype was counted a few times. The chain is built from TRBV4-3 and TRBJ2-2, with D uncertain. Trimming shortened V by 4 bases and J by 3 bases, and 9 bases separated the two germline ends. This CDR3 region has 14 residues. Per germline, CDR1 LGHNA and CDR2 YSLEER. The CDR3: CASSRAAYTGELFF. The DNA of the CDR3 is TGCGCCAGCAGCCGAGCAGCTTACACCGGGGAGCTGTTTTTT.

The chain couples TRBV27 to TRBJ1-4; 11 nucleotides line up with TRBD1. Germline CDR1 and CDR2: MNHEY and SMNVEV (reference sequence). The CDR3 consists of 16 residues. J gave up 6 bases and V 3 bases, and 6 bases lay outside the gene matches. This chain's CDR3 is CASSFITGQGDEKLFF. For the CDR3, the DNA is TGTGCCAGCAGTTTCATCACGGGACAGGGGGATGAAAAACTGTTTTTT.